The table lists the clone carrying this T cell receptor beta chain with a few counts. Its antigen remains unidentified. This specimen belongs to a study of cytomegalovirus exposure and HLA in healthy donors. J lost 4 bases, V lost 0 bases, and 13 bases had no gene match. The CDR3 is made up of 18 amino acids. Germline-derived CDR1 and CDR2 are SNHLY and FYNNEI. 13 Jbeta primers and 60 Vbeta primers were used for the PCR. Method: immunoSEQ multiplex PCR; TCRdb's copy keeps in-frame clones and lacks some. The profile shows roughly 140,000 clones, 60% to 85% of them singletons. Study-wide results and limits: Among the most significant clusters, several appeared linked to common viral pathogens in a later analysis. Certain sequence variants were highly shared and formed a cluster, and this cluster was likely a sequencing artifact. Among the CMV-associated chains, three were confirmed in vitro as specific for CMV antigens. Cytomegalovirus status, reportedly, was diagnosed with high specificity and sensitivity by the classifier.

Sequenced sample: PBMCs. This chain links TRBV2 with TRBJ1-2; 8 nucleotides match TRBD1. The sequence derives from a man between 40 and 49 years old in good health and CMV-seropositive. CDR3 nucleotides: TGTGCCAGCAGTGAAGCTTCGATCACGAGACAGGGGAGCTATGGCTACACCTTC. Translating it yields CASSEASITRQGSYGYTF.